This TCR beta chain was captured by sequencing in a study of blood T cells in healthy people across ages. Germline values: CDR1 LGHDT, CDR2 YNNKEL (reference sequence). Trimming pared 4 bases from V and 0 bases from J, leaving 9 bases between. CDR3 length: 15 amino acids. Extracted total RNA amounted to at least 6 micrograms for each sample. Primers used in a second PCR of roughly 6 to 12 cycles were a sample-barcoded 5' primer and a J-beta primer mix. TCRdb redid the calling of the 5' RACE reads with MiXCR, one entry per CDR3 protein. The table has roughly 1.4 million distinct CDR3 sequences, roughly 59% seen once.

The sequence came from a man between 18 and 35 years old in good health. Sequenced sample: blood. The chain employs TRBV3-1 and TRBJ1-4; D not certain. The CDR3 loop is CASSLRMATNEKLFF. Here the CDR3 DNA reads TGTGCCAGCAGCCTTAGGATGGCAACTAATGAAAAACTGTTTTTT.